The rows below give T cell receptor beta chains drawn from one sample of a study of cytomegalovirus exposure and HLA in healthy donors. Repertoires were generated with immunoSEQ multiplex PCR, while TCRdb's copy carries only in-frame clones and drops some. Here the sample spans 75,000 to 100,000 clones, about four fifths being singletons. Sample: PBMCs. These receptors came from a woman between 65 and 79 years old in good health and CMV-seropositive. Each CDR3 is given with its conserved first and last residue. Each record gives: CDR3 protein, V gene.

CDR3 protein: CSPSGRDTQYF
V gene: TRBV20-1

CDR3 protein: CASSPGVEAFF
V gene: TRBV7-6

CDR3 protein: CAIDSGGDTQYF
V gene: TRBV7-2

CDR3 protein: CASRSVQTTEAFF
V gene: TRBV9

CDR3 protein: CASSSTTNTGELFF
V gene: TRBV7-3

CDR3 protein: CSVRGQENSPLHF
V gene: TRBV29-1

CDR3 protein: CASSLLGQGNTGELFF
V gene: TRBV5-1

CDR3 protein: CASESGGASYEQYF
V gene: TRBV28

CDR3 protein: CASSPRLAADSYEQYF
V gene: TRBV7-9

CDR3 protein: CASRGLAVNNEQFF
V gene: TRBV2

CDR3 protein: CASSQGAKTGELFF
V gene: TRBV4-3

CDR3 protein: CASSLAVGSGANGLTF
V gene: TRBV7-9

CDR3 protein: CASSGLSYNEQFF
V gene: TRBV6-5

CDR3 protein: CASSLDGRGSYNEQFF
V gene: TRBV2

CDR3 protein: CSVPGQGITEAFF
V gene: TRBV29-1

CDR3 protein: CASSPRQEPTYEQYF
V gene: TRBV2

CDR3 protein: CAISPHEDTQYF
V gene: TRBV10-3

CDR3 protein: CASSWTWGQGAGELFF
V gene: TRBV5-4

CDR3 protein: CASSLGGQGRDEQFF
V gene: TRBV11-3